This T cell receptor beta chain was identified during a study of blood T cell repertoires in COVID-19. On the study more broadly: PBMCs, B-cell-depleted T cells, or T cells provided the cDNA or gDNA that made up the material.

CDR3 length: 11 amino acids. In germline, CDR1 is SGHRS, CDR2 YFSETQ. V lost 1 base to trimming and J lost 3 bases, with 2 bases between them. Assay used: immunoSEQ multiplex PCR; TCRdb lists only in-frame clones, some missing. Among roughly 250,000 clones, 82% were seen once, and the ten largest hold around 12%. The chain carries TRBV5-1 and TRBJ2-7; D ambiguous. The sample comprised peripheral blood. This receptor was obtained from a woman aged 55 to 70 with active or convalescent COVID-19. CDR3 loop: CASSLYYEQYF. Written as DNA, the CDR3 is TGCGCCAGCAGCTTGTACTACGAGCAGTACTTC.